These 29 T cell receptor beta chains came from one sample sequenced in a study of cytomegalovirus exposure and HLA in healthy donors. It was with 60 Vbeta and 13 Jbeta primers that the PCR ran. Clones were read by immunoSEQ multiplex PCR, and TCRdb kept only the in-frame ones, dropping some. The sample records 140,000 to 150,000 clones, roughly 82% being singletons. The sequencing sample was made of PBMCs. The receptors here all came from a man aged 25 to 40 in good health and CMV-seronegative.

The chain recombines TRBV11-2 with TRBJ1-1; D is undetermined. The CDR3 is made up of 13 amino acids. Trimming stripped 3 bases from V and 11 bases from J, with 16 bases between. Germline V gene sequence: CDR1 SGHAT, CDR2 FQNNGV. DNA for the CDR3: TGTGCCAGCAGCTTTACTGTAACAGCTCAGGCTTTCTTT. Translation gives CASSFTVTAQAFF.

V gene TRBV19 combines with J gene TRBJ1-1, with 10 bases identical to TRBD1. V shed 5 bases and J 5 bases; nucleotides not matched to a gene: 8. The CDR3 length is 15 residues. CDR1 LNHDA and CDR2 SQIVND come from the germline V gene (reference sequence). CDR3 region: CASSSYRDRGTEAFF. DNA for the CDR3: TGTGCCAGTAGTTCTTACCGGGACAGGGGAACTGAAGCTTTCTTT.

CDR3 nucleotides: TGTGCCTGGAGTGTGTATCAGGGCTATGGCTACACCTTC. This sequence encodes CAWSVYQGYGYTF. V and J are TRBV30 and TRBJ1-2; maybe TRBD1 (5 bases). There are 13 residues in the CDR3. From germline, CDR1 is GTSNPN and CDR2 SVGIG (reference sequence). Trimming cost V 0 bases and J 4 bases, with 9 bases left between them.

V gene TRBV11-2 combines with J gene TRBJ1-3; TRBD1 agrees at 9 bases. V lost 2 bases and J lost 4; bases outside the gene matches: 6. CDR1 is SGHAT, CDR2 FQNNGV, per germline. This CDR3 comprises 16 residues. The CDR3 nucleotides read TGTGCCAGCAGCTTACTACAGGGGGCGAGGGGAAACACCATATATTTT. It yields the protein CASSLLQGARGNTIYF.

This clone was seen only a few times. This chain joins TRBV9 and TRBJ1-2; 9 nucleotides agree with TRBD1. V was pared by 3 bases and J by 4 bases, with 4 bases of the junction left unmatched. CDR1 and CDR2 from the germline V gene are SGDLS and YYNGEE. The CDR3 totals 14 residues. CDR3 coding DNA: TGTGCCAGCAGCGCGGGACAGGGTGCCTATGGCTACACCTTC. Protein sequence: CASSAGQGAYGYTF.

This rearrangement joins TRBV19 to TRBJ1-4; D unresolved. The CDR3 is made up of 13 amino acids. Per the germline V gene, CDR1 is LNHDA and CDR2 is SQIVND (reference sequence). Trimming cost V 5 bases and J 5 bases, with 9 bases left between them. The CDR3 here is CASSSTVNEKLFF. In nucleotides, the CDR3 is TGTGCCAGTAGTTCAACAGTGAATGAAAAACTGTTTTTT.

The chain has TRBV28 and TRBJ2-5; possible D gene TRBD2, 5 bases. The J call may be faulty, since TRBJ2-7 better matches the DNA end. Germline CDR1 is MDHEN and CDR2 is SYDVKM. The CDR3 contains 15 residues. DNA of the CDR3: TGTGCCAGCAGTTTAGGAAAAGGAGGAGTCTACGAGCAGTACTTC. The encoded protein is CASSLGKGGVYEQYF.

In its sample, this clone was seen a few times. The J gene is TRBJ2-2, the V gene TRBV5-6, with 7 positions matching TRBD2. CDR1 SGHDT and CDR2 YYEEEE come from the germline V gene. This CDR3 region has 14 residues. Losses at the gene ends were 2 bases for V and 7 bases for J; bases not matched to a gene: 5. The CDR3 loop reads CASSLRGDGGELFF. The CDR3 DNA reads TGTGCCAGCAGCTTACGGGGGGACGGCGGGGAGCTGTTTTTT.

This clone was counted a few times. This sequence joins TRBV11-2 and TRBJ1-4; the D is unclear. Trimming took off 0 bases at V and 4 bases at J, with 12 bases between the two ends. The CDR3 sequence is 16 residues long. Germline CDR1 SGHAT, CDR2 FQNNGV. The CDR3, as DNA: TGTGCCAGCAGCTTAGACCGATCCCTCGGTAATGAAAAACTGTTTTTT. It is translated as CASSLDRSLGNEKLFF.

This rearrangement joins TRBV5-1 to TRBJ2-7; 8 bases map to TRBD2. Germline CDR1 is SGHRS and CDR2 is YFSETQ. This CDR3 region has 14 residues. Germline trimming cut 1 base from V and 7 bases from J; bases unmatched to any gene: 7. This chain's CDR3 is CASSLFATSGEQYF. Here the CDR3 DNA reads TGCGCCAGCAGCTTGTTCGCAACTAGCGGAGAGCAGTACTTC.

This clone showed up just a few times. In DNA, the CDR3 is TGTGCCAGCAGTCGGCAGGGCGGCGATGAGCAGTTCTTC. This sequence encodes CASSRQGGDEQFF. V is TRBV2 and J is TRBJ2-1, with a tentative D call TRBD1 (5 bases). CDR3 length equals 13 residues. Per the germline V gene, CDR1 is SNHLY and CDR2 is FYNNEI. The ends were cut back, 5 bases at V and 8 bases at J, with 13 bases in the middle.

As to this clone: The junction departs from the called germline gene at one end, perhaps through a read error. The chain recombines TRBV5-8 with TRBJ2-4; maybe TRBD2 (6 bases). This CDR3 region has 15 residues. CDR1 is SGHTS, CDR2 YDEGEE, per germline. DNA for the CDR3: TGTGCCAGCAGCACCGGGACTCTAGCCAAAAACAGTCAGTACTTC. It translates to CASSTGTLAKNSQYF.

The CDR3 sequence: CAWSGTGSNQPQHF. For the CDR3, the DNA is TGTGCCTGGAGTGGTACAGGGTCCAATCAGCCCCAGCATTTT. V and J are TRBV30 and TRBJ1-5, with D tentatively TRBD1 (6 bases). Trimming took off 1 base at V and 3 bases at J, with 10 bases between the two ends. Germline assignment: CDR1 GTSNPN and CDR2 SVGIG (reference sequence). This CDR3 comprises 14 residues.

V usage is TRBV28 and J usage is TRBJ2-3, with 9 positions matching TRBD1. The CDR3 is made up of 17 amino acids. V shed 2 bases and J 3 bases; nucleotides not matched to a gene: 9. Germline loops: CDR1 MDHEN, CDR2 SYDVKM. CDR3 sequence (DNA): TGTGCCAGCAGTTTAGGGCGGAGACAGGGGGGAACAGATACGCAGTATTTT. Its translation: CASSLGRRQGGTDTQYF.

This clone was detected a few times. The rearrangement uses TRBV19 and TRBJ2-1; D perhaps matches TRBD2 (5 bases). V was trimmed by 6 bases and J by 10 bases, leaving 10 bases between them. The CDR3 is made up of 11 amino acids. The V gene's germline CDR1 is LNHDA and CDR2 SQIVND (reference sequence). The CDR3 DNA reads TGTGCCAGTAGCACCCAGCGGGAGCAGTTCTTC. Amino acids: CASSTQREQFF.

V and J are TRBV14 and TRBJ1-1, with D tentatively TRBD1 (6 bases). Germline V gives CDR1 SGHDN, CDR2 FVKESK. V lost 0 bases, J lost 4 bases, and 18 bases lay in between. This CDR3 region has 17 residues. CDR3 loop: CASSQDLTGFVGTEAFF. The CDR3 nucleotides are TGTGCCAGCAGCCAAGATCTTACAGGGTTTGTGGGCACTGAAGCTTTCTTT.

The chain links TRBV6-1 to TRBJ1-2; D not certain. The CDR3 is made up of 15 amino acids. Trimming stripped 6 bases from V and 2 bases from J, with 16 bases between. The germline CDR1 and CDR2 sequences are MNHNS and SASEGT. This CDR3 is CASRQSTVANYGYTF. The CDR3 bases are TGTGCCAGCAGACAGTCGACCGTCGCAAACTATGGCTACACCTTC.

The CDR3: CAISAGLAGDNEQFF. The CDR3 nucleotides are TGTGCCATCAGTGCTGGACTAGCGGGGGACAATGAGCAGTTCTTC. V gene TRBV10-3 combines with J gene TRBJ2-1, with TRBD2 identical over 13 bases. Trimming removed 4 bases from V and 5 bases from J; junction bases left unmatched: 2. Germline CDR1 reads ENHRY; CDR2 reads SYGVKD. This CDR3 is 15 amino acids long.

The chain carries TRBV27 and TRBJ2-7; tentative D call: TRBD2 (6 bases). Germline V lookup: CDR1 MNHEY, CDR2 SMNVEV (reference sequence). Trimming took off 7 bases at V and 0 bases at J, with 13 bases between the two ends. The CDR3 consists of 14 residues. CDR3 nucleotide sequence: TGTGCCAGCATAGGGGCGGGGCTCTCCTACGAGCAGTACTTC. Encoded protein: CASIGAGLSYEQYF.

There are a few counts of this clone. The chain employs TRBV7-9 and TRBJ2-1; 10 bases align to TRBD1. Looked up from germline, CDR1 is SEHNR and CDR2 is FQNEAQ (reference sequence). The V gene end was trimmed by 5 bases and the J gene end by 8 bases; junction bases not matched to a gene: 6. The CDR3 spans 14 residues. The CDR3 reads CASSAGTGVDEQFF. The CDR3 DNA reads TGTGCCAGCAGCGCCGGGACAGGGGTTGATGAGCAGTTCTTC.

Turning to this clone: At one of its ends the junction is not consistent with the germline gene, which may arise from a read error. The chain links TRBV6-6 to TRBJ2-6; D is perhaps TRBD2 (5 bases). The CDR3 contains 14 residues. Germline CDR1 is MNHNY and CDR2 is SVGAGI (reference sequence). CDR3 sequence: CASSSEGFANGLTF. In nucleotides, the CDR3 is TGTGCCAGCAGTTCTGAGGGCTTTGCCAACGGCCTGACTTTC.

This clone occurred a few times. This chain uses TRBV2 with TRBJ2-7; D may be TRBD2 (5 bases). The germline V gene has CDR1 SNHLY and CDR2 FYNNEI. V gave up 11 bases and J gave up 3 bases, with 17 bases separating them. The CDR3 spans 13 residues. The DNA of the CDR3 is TGTGCCGGGGTTGGAGGCAGCAACTACGAGCAGTACTTC. Translated: CAGVGGSNYEQYF. Looking up the rest from reference TRBV2 and TRBJ2-7 gives the full variable domain: EPEVTQTPSHQVTQMGQEVILRCVPISNHLYFYWYRQILGQKVEFLVSFYNNEISEKSEIFDDQFSVERPDGSNFTLKIRSTKLEDSAMYFCAGVGGSNYEQYFGPGTRLTVT.

This clone was seen only a few times. The chain carries TRBV5-6 and TRBJ2-7; tentative D call: TRBD1 (6 bases). Germline CDR1 SGHDT, CDR2 YYEEEE. The CDR3 totals 14 residues. V lost 0 bases, J lost 5 bases, and 12 bases lay in between. CDR3 DNA: TGTGCCAGCAGCTTGGACAGGGAAATCCACGAGCAGTACTTC. This codes for CASSLDREIHEQYF.

This rearrangement joins TRBV30 to TRBJ1-1; unclear D gene. CDR3 length equals 15 residues. The V end was cut by 0 bases, the J end by 1 base, with 12 bases between. Germline loops: CDR1 GTSNPN, CDR2 SVGIG (reference sequence). CDR3 sequence: CAWSVLEAQNTEAFF. In DNA form, the CDR3 reads TGTGCCTGGAGTGTACTAGAGGCCCAGAACACTGAAGCTTTCTTT.

The rearrangement links TRBV11-2 to TRBJ2-7; TRBD1 might be the D (5 bases). This CDR3 region has 15 residues. V lost 1 base and J lost 0, with 10 bases in between. CDR1 and CDR2 from the germline V gene are SGHAT and FQNNGV. CDR3 amino acids: CASSLGGAVSYEQYF. The CDR3 region has the DNA TGTGCCAGCAGCTTAGGTGGGGCTGTCTCCTACGAGCAGTACTTC.

This clone occurred once. The chain combines TRBV5-6 with TRBJ2-7, with 8 bases aligning to TRBD2. V trimming: 4 bases; J trimming: 6 bases; junction bases outside the gene matches: 9. In germline, CDR1 is SGHDT, CDR2 YYEEEE. The CDR3 consists of 14 residues. The CDR3 loop is CASSLRGGRGEQYF. CDR3 bases: TGTGCCAGCAGCCTCCGGGGGGGACGGGGCGAGCAGTACTTC.

CDR3 DNA: TGTGCCAGCAGCGTATATGGCGTAGACCCGGGACAGGGAATTGAGCAGTTCTTC. Translation gives CASSVYGVDPGQGIEQFF. J is TRBJ2-1 and V is TRBV9, with TRBD1 matching over 9 bases. CDR1 is SGDLS, CDR2 YYNGEE, per germline. This CDR3 spans 18 amino acids. V was clipped by 1 base and J by 9 bases; unmatched bases: 17. Complete variable domain (other parts from reference TRBV9 and TRBJ2-1): DSGVTQTPKHLITATGQRVTLRCSPRSGDLSVYWYQQSLDQGLQFLIQYYNGEERAKGNILERFSAQQFPDLHSELNLSSLELGDSALYFCASSVYGVDPGQGIEQFFGPGTRLTVL.

The chain uses TRBV20-1 and TRBJ1-2, with D perhaps TRBD1 (5 bases). CDR3 length equals 8 residues. The germline V gene has CDR1 DFQATT and CDR2 SNEGSKA (reference sequence). The CDR3 bases are TGCCTAGGGGCCGGCTACACCTTC. It is translated as CLGAGYTF.

This chain joins TRBV29-1 and TRBJ2-5; D gene ambiguous. The CDR3 extends over 13 amino acids. Trimming took 3 bases from V and 4 from J, leaving 12 bases between them. CDR1 SQVTM and CDR2 ANQGSEA come from the germline V gene. The CDR3 DNA is TGCAGCGTTGATGAGCAAGCCGCAGAGACCCAGTACTTC. This sequence encodes CSVDEQAAETQYF.